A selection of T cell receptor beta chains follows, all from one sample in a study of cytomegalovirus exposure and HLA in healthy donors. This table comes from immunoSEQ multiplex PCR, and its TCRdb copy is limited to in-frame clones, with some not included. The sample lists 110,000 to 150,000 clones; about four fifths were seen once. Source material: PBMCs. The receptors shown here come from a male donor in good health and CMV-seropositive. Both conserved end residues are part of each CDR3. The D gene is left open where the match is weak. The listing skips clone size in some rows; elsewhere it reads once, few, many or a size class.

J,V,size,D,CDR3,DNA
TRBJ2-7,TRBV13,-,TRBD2,CASSSTHRLAGGYEQYF,TGTGCCAGCAGCTCGACCCACCGACTAGCGGGAGGGTACGAGCAGTACTTC
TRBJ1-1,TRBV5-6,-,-,CASSLGVGTEAFF,TGTGCCAGCAGCTTAGGGGTAGGCACTGAAGCTTTCTTT
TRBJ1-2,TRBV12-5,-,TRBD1,CASGLVISTFRQGPNSNYGYTF,TGTGCTAGTGGTTTGGTCATTTCCACGTTCCGACAGGGGCCCAATTCTAACTATGGCTACACCTTC
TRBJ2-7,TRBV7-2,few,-,CASGTGGSTYEQYF,TGTGCCAGCGGAACCGGAGGATCCACCTACGAGCAGTACTTC
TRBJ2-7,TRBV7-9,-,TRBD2,CASSLASGSSYEQYF,TGTGCCAGCAGCTTGGCTAGCGGGAGCTCCTACGAGCAGTACTTC
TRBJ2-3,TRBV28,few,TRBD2,CASRGLAGGRADTQYF,TGTGCCAGCAGGGGACTAGCGGGAGGGAGGGCAGATACGCAGTATTTT
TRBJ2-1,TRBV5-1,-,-,CASSLSLPGSDEQFF,TGCGCCAGCAGCTTGTCACTTCCCGGGAGCGATGAGCAGTTCTTC
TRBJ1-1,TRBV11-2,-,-,CASSLPWQGDTEAFF,TGTGCCAGCAGTCTCCCCTGGCAGGGCGACACTGAAGCTTTCTTT
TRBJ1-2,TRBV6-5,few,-,CASSLTGFNYGYTF,TGTGCCAGCAGTCTCACAGGATTTAACTATGGCTACACCTTC
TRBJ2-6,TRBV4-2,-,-,CASSQARGGSGANVLTF,TGTGCCAGCAGCCAAGCAAGGGGAGGATCTGGGGCCAACGTCCTGACTTTC
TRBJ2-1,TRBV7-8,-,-,CASSFQSEEDEQFF,TGTGCCAGCAGCTTTCAATCAGAGGAGGATGAGCAGTTCTTC
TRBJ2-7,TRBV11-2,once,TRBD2,CASSLLAGGTFYEQYF,TGTGCCAGCAGCTTGCTAGCGGGAGGGACGTTCTACGAGCAGTACTTC
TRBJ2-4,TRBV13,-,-,CASSSQGTKNIQYF,TGTGCCAGCAGCAGCCAGGGAACCAAAAACATTCAGTACTTC
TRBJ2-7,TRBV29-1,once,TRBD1,CSGGQGNSYEQYF,TGCAGCGGAGGACAGGGAAACTCCTACGAGCAGTACTTC
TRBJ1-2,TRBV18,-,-,CASSPLGQNYGYTF,TGTGCCAGCTCACCATTGGGGCAGAACTATGGCTACACCTTC
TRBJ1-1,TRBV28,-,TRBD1,CASSPPTGGRYTEAFF,TGTGCCAGCAGTCCGCCGACAGGGGGAAGGTACACTGAAGCTTTCTTT
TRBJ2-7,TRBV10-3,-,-,CAITDRNYEQYF,TGTGCCATTACAGACAGAAACTACGAGCAGTACTTC
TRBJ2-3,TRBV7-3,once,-,CASSSGIASSTDTQYF,TGTGCCAGCAGCTCCGGGATTGCGTCGAGCACAGATACGCAGTATTTT
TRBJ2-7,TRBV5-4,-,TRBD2,CASSALAGSDEQYF,TGTGCCAGCAGCGCACTAGCGGGATCCGACGAGCAGTACTTC
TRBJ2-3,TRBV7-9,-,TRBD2,CASSIPLLAGSTDTQYF,TGTGCCAGCAGCATACCCCTCCTAGCGGGGAGCACAGATACGCAGTATTTT
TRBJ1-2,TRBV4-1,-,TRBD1,CASSQGSFGTEIDYGYTF,TGCGCCAGCAGCCAAGGAAGTTTCGGGACAGAGATCGACTATGGCTACACCTTC
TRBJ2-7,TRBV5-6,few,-,CASSLPTEAGEQYF,TGTGCCAGCAGCTTGCCCACAGAGGCGGGGGAGCAGTACTTC
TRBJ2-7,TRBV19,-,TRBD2,CASSLGLGAADEQYF,TGTGCCAGTAGTCTCGGACTAGGTGCAGCCGACGAGCAGTACTTC
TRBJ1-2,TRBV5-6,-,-,CASITGGRYGYTF,TGTGCCAGCATCACCGGGGGGCGTTATGGCTACACCTTC
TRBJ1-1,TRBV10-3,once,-,CAIGEGWTENTEAFF,TGTGCCATCGGGGAGGGGTGGACAGAGAACACTGAAGCTTTCTTT
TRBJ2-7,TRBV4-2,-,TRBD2,CASSQGAGDEQYF,TGTGCCAGCAGCCAAGGAGCGGGAGACGAGCAGTACTTC